This T cell receptor beta chain was sequenced in a study of cytomegalovirus exposure and HLA in healthy donors. Study findings and constraints: Apart from CMV serostatus, no immune exposure information was available.

Both 60 Vbeta primers and 13 Jbeta primers went into the PCR. The protocol was immunoSEQ multiplex PCR, while the TCRdb copy is restricted to in-frame clones and leaves out a portion. The sample records more than 90,000 clones, roughly three quarters being singletons. As concerns this clone: Its antigen is as yet unknown.

V lost 1 base to trimming and J lost 0 bases, with 6 bases between them. CDR1 and CDR2 from the germline V gene are SGHVS and FNYEAQ. The CDR3 extends over 14 amino acids. The rearrangement links TRBV7-6 to TRBJ1-1, with no clear D. Sample: PBMCs. The receptor's source is a woman in her sixties in good health and CMV-seronegative. The CDR3 nucleotides are TGTGCCAGCAGCTTAGGAGTCCTGAACACTGAAGCTTTCTTT. It yields the protein CASSLGVLNTEAFF.